The sequence of this T cell receptor (beta chain) was determined in a study of T cell repertoires in cytomegalovirus infection. Study at large: Through public TCR beta signatures, both CMV infection and matching HLA type were indicated.

TCRdb reprocessed the reads with MiXCR, giving one entry per CDR3 protein. The sample records under 150,000 distinct CDR3 sequences, about 24% being singletons. Study results and caveats: Of the TCR beta families, the public ones yielded a cumulative frequency that identified carriers of CMV plus the relevant HLA. The study found HLA-C-restricted CMV-specific TCR beta clonotypes dominating the ex vivo response.

Germline CDR1 is MNHEY and CDR2 is SMNVEV (reference sequence). The CDR3 loop spans 14 amino acids. V trimming: 6 bases; J trimming: 2 bases; junction bases outside the gene matches: 4. This clonotype was seen many times. The antigen remains unidentified. The sample was PBMCs, sequenced either directly or after in vitro stimulation (not recorded which). This rearrangement joins TRBV27 to TRBJ2-1; 7 bases fit TRBD2. The source of this sequence is a human donor in good health (CMV status not recorded). Some clones in this sample may be carry-over from other donors' samples. For the CDR3, the DNA is TGTGCCAGCAGCTCGGGGGGAACCTACAATGAGCAGTTCTTC. It specifies CASSSGGTYNEQFF.